This T cell receptor beta chain is from a study of PD-1 blockade in classical Hodgkin lymphoma. For the study at large: Patients got intravenous nivolumab 3 mg/kg every 2 weeks.

The repertoire was sequenced with immunoSEQ multiplex PCR; TCRdb's copy has only in-frame clones and lacks some. Counted here are approximately 99,000 clones, about four fifths occurring once; the ten biggest clones make up roughly 15%. Patients all relapsed after autologous stem cell transplantation, and there was variation in brentuximab vedotin exposure. Study-wide results and limits: CD4+ TCR diversity, unlike CD8+, rose significantly by C4D1.

V shed 7 bases and J shed 3 bases, with 15 bases lying between them. From germline, CDR1 is LNHNV and CDR2 YYDKDF (reference sequence). The length of the CDR3 is 14 residues. The count of this clone is one. The target antigen is unknown. Sequenced material: peripheral blood mononuclear cells (PBMCs), taken before the second cycle of nivolumab. The chain carries TRBV15 and TRBJ1-1, with D possibly TRBD1 on 5 matching bases. This TCR was recovered from a human donor with classical Hodgkin lymphoma. In DNA form, the CDR3 reads TGTGCCACCACGTTCCGAGGGGCGGACACTGAAGCTTTCTTT. Its translation: CATTFRGADTEAFF.